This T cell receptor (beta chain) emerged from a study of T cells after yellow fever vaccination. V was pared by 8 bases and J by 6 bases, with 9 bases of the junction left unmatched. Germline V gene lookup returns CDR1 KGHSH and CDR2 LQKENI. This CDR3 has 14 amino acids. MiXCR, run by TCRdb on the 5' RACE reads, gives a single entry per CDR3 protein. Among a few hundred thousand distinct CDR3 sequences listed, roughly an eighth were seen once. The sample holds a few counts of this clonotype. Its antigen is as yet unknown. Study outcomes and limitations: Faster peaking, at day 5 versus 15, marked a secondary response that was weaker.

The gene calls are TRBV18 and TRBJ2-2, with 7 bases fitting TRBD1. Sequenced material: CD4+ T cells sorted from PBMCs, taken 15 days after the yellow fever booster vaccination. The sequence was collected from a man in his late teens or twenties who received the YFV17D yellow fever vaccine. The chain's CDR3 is CASTMDRISGELFF. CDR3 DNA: TGTGCCAGCACTATGGACAGGATCTCCGGGGAGCTGTTTTTT. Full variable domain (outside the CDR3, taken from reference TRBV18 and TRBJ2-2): NAGVMQNPRHLVRRRGQEARLRCSPMKGHSHVYWYRQLPEEGLKFMVYLQKENIIDESGMPKERFSAEFPKEGPSILRIQQVVRGDSAAYFCASTMDRISGELFFGEGSRLTVL.